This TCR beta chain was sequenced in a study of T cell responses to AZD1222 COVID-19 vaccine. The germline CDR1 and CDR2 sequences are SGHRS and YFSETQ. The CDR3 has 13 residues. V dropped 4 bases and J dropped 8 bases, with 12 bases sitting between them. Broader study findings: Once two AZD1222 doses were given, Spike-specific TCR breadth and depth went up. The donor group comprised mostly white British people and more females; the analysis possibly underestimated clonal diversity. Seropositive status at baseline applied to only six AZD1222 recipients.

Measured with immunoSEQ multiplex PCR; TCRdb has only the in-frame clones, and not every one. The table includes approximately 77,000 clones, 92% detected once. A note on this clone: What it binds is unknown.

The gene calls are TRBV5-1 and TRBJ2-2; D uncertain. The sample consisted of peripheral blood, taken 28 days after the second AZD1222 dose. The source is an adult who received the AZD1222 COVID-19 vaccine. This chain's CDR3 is CASSAPPSGELFF. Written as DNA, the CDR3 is TGCGCCAGCAGCGCGCCCCCGTCTGGGGAGCTGTTTTTT.